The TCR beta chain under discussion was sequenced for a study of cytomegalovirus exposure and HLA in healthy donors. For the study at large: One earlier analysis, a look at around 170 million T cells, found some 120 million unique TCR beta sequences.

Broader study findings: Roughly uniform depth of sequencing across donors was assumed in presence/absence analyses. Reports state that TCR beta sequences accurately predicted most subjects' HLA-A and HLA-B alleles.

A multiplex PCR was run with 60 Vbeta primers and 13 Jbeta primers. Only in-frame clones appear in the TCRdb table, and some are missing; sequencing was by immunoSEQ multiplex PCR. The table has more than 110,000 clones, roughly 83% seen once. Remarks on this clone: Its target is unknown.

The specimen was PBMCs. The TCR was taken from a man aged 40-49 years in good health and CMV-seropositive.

The CDR3 bases are TGTGCCATCAGTACTAGCGGGGGGCCCAAATACGAGCAGTACTTC. This encodes CAISTSGGPKYEQYF. J is TRBJ2-7 and V is TRBV10-3; TRBD2 matches at 12 bases. The CDR3 spans 15 residues. Unmatched junction bases numbered 6, after V lost 5 bases and J lost 4 bases. Germline V CDR1 and CDR2: ENHRY, SYGVKD.